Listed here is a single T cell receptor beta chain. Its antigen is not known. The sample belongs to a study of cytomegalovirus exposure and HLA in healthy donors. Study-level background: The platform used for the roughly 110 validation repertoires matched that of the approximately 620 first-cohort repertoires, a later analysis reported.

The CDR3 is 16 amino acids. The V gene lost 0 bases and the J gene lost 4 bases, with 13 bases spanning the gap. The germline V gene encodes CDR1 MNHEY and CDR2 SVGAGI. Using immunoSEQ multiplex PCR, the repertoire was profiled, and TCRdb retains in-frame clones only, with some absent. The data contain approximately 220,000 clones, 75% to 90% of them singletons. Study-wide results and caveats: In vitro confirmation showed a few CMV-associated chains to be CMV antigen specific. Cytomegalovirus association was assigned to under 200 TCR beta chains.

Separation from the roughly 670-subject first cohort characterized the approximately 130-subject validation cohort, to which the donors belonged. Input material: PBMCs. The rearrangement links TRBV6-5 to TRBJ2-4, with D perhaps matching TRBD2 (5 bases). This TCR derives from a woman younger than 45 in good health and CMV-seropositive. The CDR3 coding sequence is TGTGCCAGCAGTTACTCGATTAACGGACTTAAAAACATTCAGTACTTC. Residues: CASSYSINGLKNIQYF.